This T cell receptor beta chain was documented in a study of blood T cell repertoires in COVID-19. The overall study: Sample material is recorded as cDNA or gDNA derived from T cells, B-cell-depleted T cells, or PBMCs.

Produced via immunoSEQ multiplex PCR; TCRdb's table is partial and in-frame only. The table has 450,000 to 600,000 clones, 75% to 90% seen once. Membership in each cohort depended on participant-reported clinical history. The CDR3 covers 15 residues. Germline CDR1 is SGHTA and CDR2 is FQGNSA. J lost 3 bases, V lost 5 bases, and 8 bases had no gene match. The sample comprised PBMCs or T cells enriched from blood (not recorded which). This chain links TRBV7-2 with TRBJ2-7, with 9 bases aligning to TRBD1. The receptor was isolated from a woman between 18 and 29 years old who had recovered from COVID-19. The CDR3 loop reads CASSRKGQGHYEQYF. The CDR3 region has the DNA TGTGCCAGCAGCCGCAAGGGACAGGGACACTACGAGCAGTACTTC.